The next 11 T cell receptor beta chains were all read from a single sample in a study of T cell repertoires in cytomegalovirus infection. Each CDR3 protein gets one entry after TCRdb re-called the reads with MiXCR. The repertoire includes around 570,000 distinct CDR3 sequences, 35% to 50% of them detected once, and over 45% sits in the top ten. These TCRs' antigens remain unknown. The sequencing used cultured PBMCs, collected from culture after CMV antigen stimulation. The origin of the receptors is a human donor in good health (CMV status not recorded). Some clones in this sample may be carry-over from other donors' samples.

J is TRBJ2-1 and V is TRBV7-7, with TRBD2 identical over 9 bases. V lost 5 bases to trimming and J lost 8 bases; unmatched junction nucleotides: 13. Germline V lookup: CDR1 SSHAT, CDR2 FNYEAQ (reference sequence). The CDR3 is 16 amino acids. The CDR3 sequence: CASSPGTASGVYEQFF. The CDR3 DNA follows: TGTGCCAGCAGCCCCGGGACAGCTAGCGGGGTCTATGAGCAGTTCTTC. The full variable domain, completed using reference TRBV7-7 and TRBJ2-1, is GAGVSQSPRYKVTKRGQDVTLRCDPISSHATLYWYQQALGQGPEFLTYFNYEAQPDKSGLPSDRFSAERPEGSISTLTIQRTEQRDSAMYRCASSPGTASGVYEQFFGPGTRLTVL.

This clonotype was seen a handful of times. This chain links TRBV12-3 or TRBV12-4 with TRBJ2-3; no firm D call. The CDR3 has 14 amino acids. V was pared by 7 bases and J by 1 base, with 12 bases between. CDR3 sequence: CASTPPVGTDTQYF. The CDR3 region has the DNA TGTGCCAGCACCCCGCCCGTCGGCACAGATACGCAGTATTTT.

The chain combines TRBV7-6 with TRBJ2-3; 8 bases align to TRBD1. V dropped 6 bases and J dropped 0; count of bases not matched to a gene: 5. Germline-derived CDR1 and CDR2 are SGHVS and FNYEAQ. The CDR3 extends over 15 amino acids. CDR3 sequence (DNA): TGTGCCAGCAGTTCGGGACAGGTCAGCACAGATACGCAGTATTTT. This sequence encodes CASSSGQVSTDTQYF.

In its sample, this clonotype was seen a few times. J is TRBJ2-7 and V is TRBV7-6; TRBD1 agrees at 9 bases. V shed 1 base and J 4 bases; nucleotides not matched to a gene: 14. This CDR3 comprises 18 residues. The germline gives CDR1 SGHVS, CDR2 FNYEAQ. The CDR3 loop is CASSLGPTTGTGWYEQYF. CDR3 bases: TGTGCCAGCAGCTTAGGGCCCACCACCGGGACAGGGTGGTACGAGCAGTACTTC.

This clonotype has only a few counts. V gene TRBV11-2 combines with J gene TRBJ2-7, with TRBD2 matching over 12 bases. Germline trimming cut 5 bases from V and 4 bases from J; bases unmatched to any gene: 6. The CDR3 covers 15 residues. The germline V gene encodes CDR1 SGHAT and CDR2 FQNNGV. The CDR3 here is CASSLRTSGKYEQYF. The CDR3 DNA follows: TGTGCCAGCAGCCTTAGGACTAGCGGGAAGTACGAGCAGTACTTC.

For this clonotype: A read error may account for a junction end that differs from germline. The rearrangement uses TRBV4-1 and TRBJ1-2, with D unclear. Germline assignment: CDR1 MGHRA and CDR2 YSYEKL. CDR3 length: 13 residues. CDR3 bases: TGCGCCAGCAGCCAAGGGATCAGAGATCCGCAACGCTTC. Its translation: CASSQGIRDPQRF.

V gene TRBV7-9 combines with J gene TRBJ1-6; no definite D call. Germline loops: CDR1 SEHNR, CDR2 FQNEAQ (reference sequence). This CDR3 comprises 19 residues. V dropped 4 bases and J dropped 0 bases, with 19 bases sitting between them. CDR3 coding DNA: TGTGCCAGCAGCTCATCCCCTCAGGAGTCAAGCTCCTATAATTCACCCCTCCACTTT. Residues: CASSSSPQESSSYNSPLHF. The whole variable domain, filled in from reference TRBV7-9 and TRBJ1-6, reads DTGVSQNPRHKITKRGQNVTFRCDPISEHNRLYWYRQTLGQGPEFLTYFQNEAQLEKSRLLSDRFSAERPKGSFSTLEIQRTEQGDSAMYLCASSSSPQESSSYNSPLHFGNGTRLTVT.

This clonotype has a count of ten or more. The rearrangement joins TRBV7-2 to TRBJ2-7; 11 nucleotides match TRBD2. V trimming: 5 bases; J trimming: 1 base; junction bases outside the gene matches: 10. CDR1 and CDR2 from the germline V gene are SGHTA and FQGNSA. The CDR3 contains 17 residues. CDR3 amino acids: CASSTLSGLADSYEQYF. CDR3 nucleotides: TGTGCCAGCAGCACACTATCGGGACTAGCGGATTCCTACGAGCAGTACTTC.

The CDR3 loop reads CSARPPGQSTDTQYF. The CDR3 nucleotides are TGCAGTGCTAGACCTCCGGGACAGAGCACAGATACGCAGTATTTT. The chain recombines TRBV20-1 with TRBJ2-3, with 7 bases fitting TRBD1. The germline V gene encodes CDR1 DFQATT and CDR2 SNEGSKA (reference sequence). This CDR3 contains 15 residues. Losses at the gene ends were 2 bases for V and 0 bases for J; bases not matched to a gene: 5.

The chain is built from TRBV7-8 and TRBJ1-5; 7 bases match TRBD1. The CDR3 has 15 residues. V shed 1 base and J 6 bases; nucleotides not matched to a gene: 6. In germline, CDR1 is SGHVS, CDR2 FQNEAQ. The CDR3 is CASSLDRGRTQPQHF. CDR3 in DNA: TGTGCCAGCAGCTTAGACAGGGGTCGGACTCAGCCCCAGCATTTT. Drawing the rest from reference TRBV7-8 and TRBJ1-5, the complete variable domain is GAGVSQSPRYKVAKRGQDVALRCDPISGHVSLFWYQQALGQGPEFLTYFQNEAQLDKSGLPSDRFFAERPEGSVSTLKIQRTQQEDSAVYLCASSLDRGRTQPQHFGDGTRLSIL.

This rearrangement joins TRBV28 to TRBJ2-7, with 8 bases matching TRBD2. V trimming: 4 bases; J trimming: 6 bases; junction bases outside the gene matches: 8. The V gene's germline CDR1 is MDHEN and CDR2 SYDVKM. This CDR3 spans 14 amino acids. The chain's CDR3 is CASSWDSGTSEQYF. The CDR3 DNA follows: TGTGCCAGCAGTTGGGATAGCGGGACGTCCGAGCAGTACTTC. Filled out from reference TRBV28 and TRBJ2-7, the complete variable domain reads DVKVTQSSRYLVKRTGEKVFLECVQDMDHENMFWYRQDPGLGLRLIYFSYDVKMKEKGDIPEGYSVSREKKERFSLILESASTNQTSMYLCASSWDSGTSEQYFGPGTRLTVT.